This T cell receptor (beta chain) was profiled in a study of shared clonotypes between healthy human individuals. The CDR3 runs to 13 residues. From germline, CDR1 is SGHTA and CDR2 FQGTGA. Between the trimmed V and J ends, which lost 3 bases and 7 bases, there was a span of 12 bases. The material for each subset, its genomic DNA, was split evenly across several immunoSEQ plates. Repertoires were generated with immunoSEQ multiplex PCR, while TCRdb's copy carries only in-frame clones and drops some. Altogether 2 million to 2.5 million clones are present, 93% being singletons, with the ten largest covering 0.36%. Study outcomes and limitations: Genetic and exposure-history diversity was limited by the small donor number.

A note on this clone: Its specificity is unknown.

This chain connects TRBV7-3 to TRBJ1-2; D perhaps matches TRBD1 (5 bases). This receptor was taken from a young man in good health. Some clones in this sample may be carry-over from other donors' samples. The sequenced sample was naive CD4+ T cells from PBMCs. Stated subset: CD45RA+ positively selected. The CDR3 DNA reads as TGTGCCAGCAGCTTTTTTGGGGGAGGTGGCTACACCTTC. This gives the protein CASSFFGGGGYTF.